This record looks at one T cell receptor (beta chain) sequence and its context. The antigen is not known. Sequenced by immunoSEQ multiplex PCR; TCRdb stores in-frame clones only, minus some. This sample has around 62,000 clones, with roughly four fifths found just once. The sample comes from a study of OX40 agonist ivuxolimab in advanced cancers. About the study: There were three patients with partial responses, one having hepatocellular carcinoma and two cutaneous melanoma. Study-wide findings and caveats: In the 0.1-3.0 mg/kg groups, partial responders showed among the lowest expansion.

The CDR3 is made up of 14 amino acids. In germline, CDR1 is SGHRS, CDR2 YFSETQ. The V and J ends lost 0 bases and 5 bases respectively, with 8 bases between them. Sequenced here: CD4+ or CD8+ T cells sorted from blood, sampled in a trial of the OX40 agonist ivuxolimab. This sequence was found in an adult with an advanced solid tumor such as melanoma, head and neck, liver or kidney cancer. This chain uses TRBV5-1 with TRBJ1-4; no clear D gene. In DNA, the CDR3 is TGCGCCAGCAGCTTGGCTCAGGTAAATGAAAAACTGTTTTTT. As protein: CASSLAQVNEKLFF.